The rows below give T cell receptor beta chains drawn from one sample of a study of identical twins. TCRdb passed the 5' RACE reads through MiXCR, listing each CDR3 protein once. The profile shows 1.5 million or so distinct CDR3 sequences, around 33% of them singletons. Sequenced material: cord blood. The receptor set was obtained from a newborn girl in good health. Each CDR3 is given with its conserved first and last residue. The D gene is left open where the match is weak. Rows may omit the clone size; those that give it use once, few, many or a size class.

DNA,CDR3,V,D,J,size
TGCAGTGCTACGGATCTAGCGGGAGGCTCCTACGAGCAGTACTTC,CSATDLAGGSYEQYF,TRBV20-1,TRBD2,TRBJ2-7,-
TGTGCCAGTAGTATAGATATGGTGGGGGATAATGAGCAGTTCTTC,CASSIDMVGDNEQFF,TRBV19,-,TRBJ2-1,few
TGTGCCAGCAGTTCTGCACTACATAACACTGAAGCTTTCTTT,CASSSALHNTEAFF,TRBV27,-,TRBJ1-1,-
TGTGCCAGCAGTTATATAGCGGGAGCTTCCTACGAGCAGTACTTC,CASSYIAGASYEQYF,TRBV12-3/TRBV12-4,TRBD2,TRBJ2-7,few
TGCAGTGCTAGCTCAGGGGCGAGCGATACGCAGTATTTT,CSASSGASDTQYF,TRBV20-1,-,TRBJ2-3,-
TGTGCCAGCAGCCGACATCCATCGGGAGAGACCCAGTACTTC,CASSRHPSGETQYF,TRBV28,-,TRBJ2-5,-
TGTGCCAGCAGTTTTCTGGACTTCACAGATACGCAGTGTTTT,CASSFLDFTDTQCF,TRBV28,-,TRBJ2-3,-
TGCAGTGCGGTCTTCGGCCCACAAGAGACCCAGTACTTC,CSAVFGPQETQYF,TRBV20-1,-,TRBJ2-5,-
TGTGCCAGCGGTCAAACAGATGCGCAGTATTTT,CASGQTDAQYF,TRBV12-3/TRBV12-4,-,TRBJ2-3,-
TGTGCCAGCAGCTTATGGGGGGGGGCCGAGAACATTCAGTACTTC,CASSLWGGAENIQYF,TRBV11-2,-,TRBJ2-4,few
TGCAGTGCTAGGGGACAGAGCAATCAGCCCCAGCATTTT,CSARGQSNQPQHF,TRBV20-1,TRBD1,TRBJ1-5,-
TGCGCCAGCAGCTTCGGGACAGGGGACTCTGGGGCCAACGTCCTGACTTTC,CASSFGTGDSGANVLTF,TRBV5-1,TRBD1,TRBJ2-6,-
TGTGCCAGTCTACAGGGGGCAATGGGCAATCAGCCCCAGCATTTT,CASLQGAMGNQPQHF,TRBV6-1,TRBD1,TRBJ1-5,-
TGTGCCAGCAGTTTATTCCCCGGGCAGGGGGCTCACAATGAGCAGTTCTTC,CASSLFPGQGAHNEQFF,TRBV28,TRBD1,TRBJ2-1,few
TGTGCCAGCAGCAACGGGGGAAGAAATCAGCCCCAGCATTTT,CASSNGGRNQPQHF,TRBV6-6,-,TRBJ1-5,few
TGCAGTGCTAGAGATCCCGTCGCGATAAATCAGCCCCAGCATTTT,CSARDPVAINQPQHF,TRBV20-1,-,TRBJ1-5,-
TGTGCCAGCTCACCACCCCGACGGGGGGCAACAGATACGCAGTATTTT,CASSPPRRGATDTQYF,TRBV18,-,TRBJ2-3,-
TGCAGTGCTAGGGGGCTGGTTCCAGATACGCAGTATTTT,CSARGLVPDTQYF,TRBV20-1,-,TRBJ2-3,-